The 9 T cell receptor beta chains reported below all come from one sample, sequenced in a study of human T cells and chemical hapten exposure (dated by TCRdb to 2020 to 2022). The protocol used for the library was RACE. For sequencing, a NextSeq 500 was employed. TCRdb trimmed public reads at Q25 via fastp, called clones via MiXCR and kept in-frame beta chains. Identical CDR3 protein sequences are pooled into one entry, listed with their most common genes and DNA. This sample has tens of thousands of distinct CDR3 sequences in its table, and under 13% of those were observed once. The ten most abundant clones make up 1% to 1.2% of the sample. This specimen's time point label, per the study, means: patch test 3, about 24 weeks after DPC sensitization. Per the publication, the treatment or condition label means: therapeutic diphenylcyclopropenone sensitization with weekly scalp DPC. Sequencing used whole blood, obtained in connection with sensitization to the hapten diphenylcyclopropenone (DPC). The receptors come from a woman in her 30s with alopecia areata. Some clones in this sample may be carry-over from other donors' samples.

This clonotype was seen repeatedly, ten times or more. V gene TRBV19 combines with J gene TRBJ2-1; D perhaps matches TRBD2 (5 bases). This CDR3 has 15 residues. V was clipped by 5 bases and J by 0 bases, with 11 bases between them. Germline assignment: CDR1 LNHDA and CDR2 SQIVND (reference sequence). Written as DNA, the CDR3 is TGTGCCAGTAGTCCTCCGGGGTCCTCCTACAATGAGCAGTTCTTC. It is translated as CASSPPGSSYNEQFF.

In its sample, this clonotype was seen many times. This chain connects TRBV20-1 to TRBJ2-7, with 9 positions matching TRBD2. V lost 0 bases and J lost 0; bases outside the gene matches: 15. The CDR3 has 19 residues. The germline V gene has CDR1 DFQATT and CDR2 SNEGSKA (reference sequence). CDR3 bases: TGCAGTGCTAGAGATGTTAGTGGTAGCGGGGGCCATAGCTCCTACGAGCAGTACGTC. Its protein is CSARDVSGSGGHSSYEQYV.

This clonotype was counted ten times or more. The junction does not match germline at one end; this may be a read error. V and J are TRBV6-1 and TRBJ1-1; a weak D match, TRBD1 (6 bases). The CDR3 runs 13 residues. Germline V gene sequence: CDR1 MNHNS, CDR2 SASEGT. The CDR3 is CASSIVTGPELVF. CDR3 bases: TGTGCCAGCAGTATAGTTACAGGGCCCGAACTGGTCTTT.

In its sample, this clonotype was seen many times. This chain links TRBV5-6 with TRBJ2-7; D not resolved. Germline values: CDR1 SGHDT, CDR2 YYEEEE. Trimming stripped 4 bases from V and 3 bases from J, with 23 bases between. The CDR3 has 17 amino acids. CDR3 bases: TGTGCCAGCAGCCTTCAACTCGACACCCTCCATCGCTACGAGCAGTACGTC. Translating it yields CASSLQLDTLHRYEQYV.

This clonotype was counted ten times or more. The chain recombines TRBV5-1 with TRBJ2-1; 14 bases match TRBD2. J lost 2 bases, V lost 7 bases, and 5 bases had no gene match. The germline V gene has CDR1 SGHRS and CDR2 YFSETQ. This CDR3 has 16 amino acids. This chain's CDR3 is CASSGLAGATYNEQFF. The CDR3 DNA sequence: TGCGCCAGCTCGGGACTAGCGGGAGCAACCTACAATGAGCAGTTCTTC.

The chain carries TRBV7-2 and TRBJ2-5, with D unclear. Trimming took off 4 bases at V and 2 bases at J, with 8 bases between the two ends. The CDR3 is 13 amino acids. From germline, CDR1 is SGHTA and CDR2 FQGNSA. The CDR3 spells CASSSPTQETQYF. The CDR3 nucleotides are TGTGCCAGCAGCTCCCCCACGCAAGAGACCCAGTACTTC. Looking up the rest from reference TRBV7-2 and TRBJ2-5 gives the full variable domain: GAGVSQSPSNKVTEKGKDVELRCDPISGHTALYWYRQSLGQGLEFLIYFQGNSAPDKSGLPSDRFSAERTGGSVSTLTIQRTQQEDSAVYLCASSSPTQETQYFGPGTRLLVL.

In this sample, this clonotype turned up many times. This chain uses TRBV6-2 or TRBV6-3 with TRBJ1-1, with TRBD1 matching 8 bases. After removal of 4 bases from V and 5 bases from J, the junction contained 6 bases not matched to a gene. Germline loops: CDR1 MNHEY, CDR2 SVGEGT. CDR3 length equals 14 residues. In DNA, the CDR3 is TGTGCCAGCAGTTGGACAGGGATAATGACTGAAGCTTTCTTT. Amino acids: CASSWTGIMTEAFF.

V is TRBV12-3 or TRBV12-4 and J is TRBJ2-1, with D unclear. The CDR3 loop spans 16 amino acids. V lost 5 bases to trimming and J lost 0 bases, with 14 bases between them. This chain's CDR3 is CASSLLRALSYNEQFF. CDR3 DNA: TGTGCCAGCAGTCTCCTCCGGGCCCTCTCCTACAATGAGCAGTTCTTC.

This clonotype was counted between two and nine times. The chain links TRBV29-1 to TRBJ2-2, with D possibly matching TRBD2 (6 bases). V gave up 3 bases and J gave up 6 bases, with 11 bases separating them. CDR1 SQVTM and CDR2 ANQGSEA come from the germline V gene. The CDR3 loop spans 13 amino acids. The CDR3 region is CSVDRAGSGELFF. The DNA for the CDR3 is TGCAGCGTTGACAGGGCGGGATCCGGGGAGCTGTTTTTT.